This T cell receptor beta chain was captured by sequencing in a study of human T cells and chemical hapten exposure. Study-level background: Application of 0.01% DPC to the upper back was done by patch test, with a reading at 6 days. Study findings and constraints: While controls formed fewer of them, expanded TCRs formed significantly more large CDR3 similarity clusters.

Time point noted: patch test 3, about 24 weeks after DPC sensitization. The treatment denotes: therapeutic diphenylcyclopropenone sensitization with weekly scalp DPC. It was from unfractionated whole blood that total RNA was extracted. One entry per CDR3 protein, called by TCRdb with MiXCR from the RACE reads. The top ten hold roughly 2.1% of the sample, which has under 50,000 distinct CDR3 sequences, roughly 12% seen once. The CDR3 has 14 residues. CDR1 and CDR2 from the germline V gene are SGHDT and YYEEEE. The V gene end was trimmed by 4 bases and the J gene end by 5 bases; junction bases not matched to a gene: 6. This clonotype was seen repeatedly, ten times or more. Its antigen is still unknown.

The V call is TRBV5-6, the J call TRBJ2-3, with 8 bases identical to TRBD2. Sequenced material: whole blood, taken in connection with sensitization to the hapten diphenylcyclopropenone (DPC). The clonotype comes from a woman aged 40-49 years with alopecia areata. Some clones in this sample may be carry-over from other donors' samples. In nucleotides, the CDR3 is TGTGCCAGCAGCCAGCGGGAGTTTGGAGATACGCAGTATTTT. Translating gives CASSQREFGDTQYF. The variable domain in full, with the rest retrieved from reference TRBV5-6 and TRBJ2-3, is DAGVTQSPTHLIKTRGQQVTLRCSPKSGHDTVSWYQQALGQGPQFIFQYYEEEERQRGNFPDRFSGHQFPNYSSELNVNALLLGDSALYLCASSQREFGDTQYFGPGTRLTVL.